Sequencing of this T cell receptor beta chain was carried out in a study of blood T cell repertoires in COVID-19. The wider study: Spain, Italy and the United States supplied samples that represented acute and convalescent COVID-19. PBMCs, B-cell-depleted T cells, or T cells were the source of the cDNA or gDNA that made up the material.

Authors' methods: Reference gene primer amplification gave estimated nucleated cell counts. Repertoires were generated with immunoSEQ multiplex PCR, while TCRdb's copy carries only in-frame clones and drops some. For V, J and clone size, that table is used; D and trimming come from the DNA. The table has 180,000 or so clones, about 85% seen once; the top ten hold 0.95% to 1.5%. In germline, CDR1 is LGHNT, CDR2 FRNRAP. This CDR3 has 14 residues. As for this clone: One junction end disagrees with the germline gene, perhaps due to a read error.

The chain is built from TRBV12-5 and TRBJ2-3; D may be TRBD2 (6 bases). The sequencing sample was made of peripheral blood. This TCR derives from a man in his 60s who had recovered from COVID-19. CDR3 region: CASGLVTSIDTQYF. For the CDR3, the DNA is TGTGCTAGTGGTTTGGTAACTAGCATAGATACGCAGTATTTT.